The 4 T cell receptor beta chains below all came from one sample that was sequenced in a study of T cell clonotyping in hematopoietic cell transplantation. Generated by immunoSEQ multiplex PCR, the TCRdb table keeps only in-frame clones and is missing some. Among roughly 15,000 clones listed, less than 80% were seen once. The sample was PBMCs. The receptors were gathered from a human donor who either received an allogeneic hematopoietic cell transplant for a myeloid malignancy or was a related donor (not recorded which). Some clones in this sample may be carry-over from other donors' samples.

The chain carries TRBV27 and TRBJ2-5, with 8 bases lining up with TRBD1. TRBJ2-7 explains the end of the DNA better; the J call may be wrong. This CDR3 region has 13 residues. Germline V gene sequence: CDR1 MNHEY, CDR2 SMNVEV (reference sequence). The DNA of the CDR3 is TGTGCCAGCAGCACTACAGGGGGCTACGAGCAGTACTTC. The encoded protein is CASSTTGGYEQYF.

J is TRBJ2-1 and V is TRBV9, with 9 bases matching TRBD1. Germline CDR1 and CDR2: SGDLS and YYNGEE. With V trimmed by 4 bases and J by 2 bases, 4 bases remained unmatched. The CDR3 has 15 amino acids. The CDR3 protein is CASSLGQGTYNEQFF. CDR3 bases: TGTGCCAGCAGCCTCGGACAGGGGACCTACAATGAGCAGTTCTTC.

The V call is TRBV7-8, the J call TRBJ1-2, with no clear D. The CDR3 consists of 13 residues. Looked up from germline, CDR1 is SGHVS and CDR2 is FQNEAQ. With 1 base removed from V and 2 bases from J, the gap between germline ends came to 5 bases. CDR3 in amino acids: CASSLGLNYGYTF. The CDR3 coding sequence is TGTGCCAGCAGCTTAGGCCTCAACTATGGCTACACCTTC. The whole variable domain, remainder taken from reference TRBV7-8 and TRBJ1-2, is GAGVSQSPRYKVAKRGQDVALRCDPISGHVSLFWYQQALGQGPEFLTYFQNEAQLDKSGLPSDRFFAERPEGSVSTLKIQRTQQEDSAVYLCASSLGLNYGYTFGSGTRLTVV.

The rearrangement uses TRBV30 and TRBJ2-2, with D hard to call. Trimming pared 2 bases from V and 7 bases from J, leaving 5 bases between. The CDR3 runs 11 residues. Looked up from germline, CDR1 is GTSNPN and CDR2 is SVGIG (reference sequence). CDR3 in DNA: TGTGCCTGGAGTCTCCACGGGGAGCTGTTTTTT. It encodes CAWSLHGELFF.